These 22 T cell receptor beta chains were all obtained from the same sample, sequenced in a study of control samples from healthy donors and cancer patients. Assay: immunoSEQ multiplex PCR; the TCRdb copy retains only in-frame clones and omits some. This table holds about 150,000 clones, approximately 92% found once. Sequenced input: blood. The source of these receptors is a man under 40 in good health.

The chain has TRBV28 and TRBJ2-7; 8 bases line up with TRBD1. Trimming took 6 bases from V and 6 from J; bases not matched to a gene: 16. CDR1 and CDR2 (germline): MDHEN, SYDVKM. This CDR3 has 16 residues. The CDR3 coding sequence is TGTGCCAGCAGCCCGAGGGGACAGGTTATCGCCCTCGAGCAGTACTTC. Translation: CASSPRGQVIALEQYF.

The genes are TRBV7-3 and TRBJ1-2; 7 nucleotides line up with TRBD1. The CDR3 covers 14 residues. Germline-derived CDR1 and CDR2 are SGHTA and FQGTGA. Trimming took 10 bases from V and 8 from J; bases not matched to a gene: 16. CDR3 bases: TGTGCCAACACCGCCTCAAGGGGGCTAGGCGGCTACACCTTC. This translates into CANTASRGLGGYTF. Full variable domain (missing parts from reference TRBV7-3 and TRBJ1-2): GAGVSQTPSNKVTEKGKYVELRCDPISGHTALYWYRQSLGQGPEFLIYFQGTGAADDSGLPNDRFFAVRPEGSVSTLKIQRTERGDSAVYLCANTASRGLGGYTFGSGTRLTVV.

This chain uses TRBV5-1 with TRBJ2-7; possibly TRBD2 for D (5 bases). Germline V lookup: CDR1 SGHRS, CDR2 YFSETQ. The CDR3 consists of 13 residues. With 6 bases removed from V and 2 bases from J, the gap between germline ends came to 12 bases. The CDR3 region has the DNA TGCGCCAGCACTCGGGGTATTACCTACGAGCAGTACTTC. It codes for CASTRGITYEQYF.

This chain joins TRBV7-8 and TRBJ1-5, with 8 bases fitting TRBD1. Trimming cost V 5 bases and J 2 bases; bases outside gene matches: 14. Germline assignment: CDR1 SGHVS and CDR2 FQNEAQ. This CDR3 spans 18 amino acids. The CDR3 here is CASSPRLDRGGGNQPQHF. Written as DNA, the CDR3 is TGTGCCAGCAGCCCCAGACTCGACAGGGGAGGTGGCAATCAGCCCCAGCATTTT.

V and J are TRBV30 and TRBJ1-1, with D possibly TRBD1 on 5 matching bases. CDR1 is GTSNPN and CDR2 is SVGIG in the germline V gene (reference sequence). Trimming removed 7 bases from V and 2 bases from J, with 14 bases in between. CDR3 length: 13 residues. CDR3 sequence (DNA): TGTGCCTCGAAAATACAGGTTAACACTGAAGCTTTCTTT. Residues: CASKIQVNTEAFF.

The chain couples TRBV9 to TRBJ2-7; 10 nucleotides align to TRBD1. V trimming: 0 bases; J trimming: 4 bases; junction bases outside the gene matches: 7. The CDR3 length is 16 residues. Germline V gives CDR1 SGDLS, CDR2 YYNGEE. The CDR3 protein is CASSVGGQGQWYEQYF. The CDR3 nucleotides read TGTGCCAGCAGCGTAGGGGGACAGGGGCAATGGTACGAGCAGTACTTC.

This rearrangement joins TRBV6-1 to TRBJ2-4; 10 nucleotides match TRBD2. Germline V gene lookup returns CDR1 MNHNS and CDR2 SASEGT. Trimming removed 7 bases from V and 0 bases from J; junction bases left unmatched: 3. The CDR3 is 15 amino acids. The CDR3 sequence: CASTSGGLAKNIQYF. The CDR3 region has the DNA TGTGCCAGCACTAGCGGGGGACTAGCCAAAAACATTCAGTACTTC.

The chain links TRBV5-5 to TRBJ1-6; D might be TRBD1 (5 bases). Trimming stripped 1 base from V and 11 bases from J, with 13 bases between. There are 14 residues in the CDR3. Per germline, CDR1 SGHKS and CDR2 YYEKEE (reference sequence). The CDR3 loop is CASSLSVSGPPLHF. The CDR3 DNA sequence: TGTGCCAGCAGCTTGTCCGTCTCAGGGCCACCCCTCCACTTT.

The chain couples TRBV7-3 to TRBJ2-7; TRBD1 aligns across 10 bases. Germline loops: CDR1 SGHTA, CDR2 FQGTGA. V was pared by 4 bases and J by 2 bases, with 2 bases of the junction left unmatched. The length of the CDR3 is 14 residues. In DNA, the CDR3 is TGTGCCAGCAGCTCAGGACAGGGGGCCTACGAGCAGTACTTC. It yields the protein CASSSGQGAYEQYF.

CDR3 residues: CASSYGSSDQPQHF. Here the CDR3 DNA reads TGTGCCAGCAGCTACGGCTCTTCCGATCAGCCCCAGCATTTT. The chain carries TRBV2 and TRBJ1-5; D ambiguous. Germline CDR1 reads SNHLY; CDR2 reads FYNNEI. The CDR3 is 14 amino acids. V dropped 6 bases and J dropped 5 bases, with 14 bases sitting between them.

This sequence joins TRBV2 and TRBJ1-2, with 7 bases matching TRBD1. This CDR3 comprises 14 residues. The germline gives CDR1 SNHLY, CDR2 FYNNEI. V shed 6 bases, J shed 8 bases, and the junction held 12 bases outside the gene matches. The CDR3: CASSSGRGLEGYTF. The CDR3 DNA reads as TGTGCCAGCAGCAGCGGCAGGGGGTTGGAGGGCTACACCTTC.

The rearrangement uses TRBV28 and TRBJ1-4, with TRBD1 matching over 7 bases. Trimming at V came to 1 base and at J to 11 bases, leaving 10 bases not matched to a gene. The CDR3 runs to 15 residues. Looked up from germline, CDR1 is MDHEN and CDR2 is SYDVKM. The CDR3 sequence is CASSLSGQGEGKLFF. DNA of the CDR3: TGTGCCAGCAGTTTATCGGGCCAGGGGGAGGGGAAACTGTTTTTT.

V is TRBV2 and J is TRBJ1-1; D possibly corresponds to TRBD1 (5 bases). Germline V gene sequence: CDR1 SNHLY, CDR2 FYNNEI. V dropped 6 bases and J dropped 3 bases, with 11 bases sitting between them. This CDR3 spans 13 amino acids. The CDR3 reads CASRGVPYTEAFF. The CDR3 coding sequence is TGTGCCAGCAGGGGGGTCCCTTACACTGAAGCTTTCTTT. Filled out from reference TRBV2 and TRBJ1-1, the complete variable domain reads EPEVTQTPSHQVTQMGQEVILRCVPISNHLYFYWYRQILGQKVEFLVSFYNNEISEKSEIFDDQFSVERPDGSNFTLKIRSTKLEDSAMYFCASRGVPYTEAFFGQGTRLTVV.

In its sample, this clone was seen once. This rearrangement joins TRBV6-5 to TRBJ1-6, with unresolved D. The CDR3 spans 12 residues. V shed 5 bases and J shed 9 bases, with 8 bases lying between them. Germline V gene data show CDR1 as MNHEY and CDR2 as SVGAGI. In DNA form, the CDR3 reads TGTGCCAGCAGTCCCTCAGGTTCACCCCTCCACTTT. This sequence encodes CASSPSGSPLHF.

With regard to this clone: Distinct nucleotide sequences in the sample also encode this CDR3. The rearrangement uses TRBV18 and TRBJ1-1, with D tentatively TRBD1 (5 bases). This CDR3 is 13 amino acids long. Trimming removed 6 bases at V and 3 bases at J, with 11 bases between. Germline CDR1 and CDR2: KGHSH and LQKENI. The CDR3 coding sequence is TGTGCCAGCTCTCCAGACAGAGACACTGAAGCTTTCTTT. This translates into CASSPDRDTEAFF. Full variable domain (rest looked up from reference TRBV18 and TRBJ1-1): NAGVMQNPRHLVRRRGQEARLRCSPMKGHSHVYWYRQLPEEGLKFMVYLQKENIIDESGMPKERFSAEFPKEGPSILRIQQVVRGDSAAYFCASSPDRDTEAFFGQGTRLTVV.

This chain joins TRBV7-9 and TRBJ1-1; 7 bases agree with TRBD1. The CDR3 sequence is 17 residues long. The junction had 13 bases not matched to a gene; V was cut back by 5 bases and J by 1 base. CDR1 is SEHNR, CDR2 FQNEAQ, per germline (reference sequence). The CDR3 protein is CASSPFSGGTWNTEAFF. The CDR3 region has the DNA TGTGCCAGCAGCCCATTCTCAGGGGGGACCTGGAACACTGAAGCTTTCTTT.

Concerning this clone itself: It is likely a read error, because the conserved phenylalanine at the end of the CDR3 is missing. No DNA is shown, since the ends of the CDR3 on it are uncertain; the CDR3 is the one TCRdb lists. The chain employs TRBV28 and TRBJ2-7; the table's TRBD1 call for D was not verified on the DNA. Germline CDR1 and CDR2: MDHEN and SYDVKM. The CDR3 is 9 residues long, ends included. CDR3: CASSLAVGA.

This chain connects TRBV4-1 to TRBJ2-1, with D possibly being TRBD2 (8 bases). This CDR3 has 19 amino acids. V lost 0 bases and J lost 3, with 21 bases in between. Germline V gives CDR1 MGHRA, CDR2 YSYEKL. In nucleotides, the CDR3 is TGCGCCAGCAGCCAAGATTCCCTTAGGGGGCTAGCGGGCTACAATGAGCAGTTCTTC. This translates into CASSQDSLRGLAGYNEQFF.

The CDR3 bases are TGTGCCAGTAGTAAAAGGGACAGGGGGAACAATGAGCAGTTCTTC. Protein product: CASSKRDRGNNEQFF. V is TRBV19 and J is TRBJ2-1; TRBD1 matches 11 bases. CDR1 LNHDA and CDR2 SQIVND come from the germline V gene (reference sequence). The junction had 4 bases not matched to a gene; V was cut back by 4 bases and J by 5 bases. The CDR3 extends over 15 amino acids.

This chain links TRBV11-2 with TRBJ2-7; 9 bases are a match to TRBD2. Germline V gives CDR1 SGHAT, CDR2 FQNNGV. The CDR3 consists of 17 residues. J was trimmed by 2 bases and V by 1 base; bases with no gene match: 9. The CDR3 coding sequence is TGTGCCAGCAGCTTAGTAAGCGGGGGGTCCGCTACCTACGAGCAGTACTTC. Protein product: CASSLVSGGSATYEQYF.

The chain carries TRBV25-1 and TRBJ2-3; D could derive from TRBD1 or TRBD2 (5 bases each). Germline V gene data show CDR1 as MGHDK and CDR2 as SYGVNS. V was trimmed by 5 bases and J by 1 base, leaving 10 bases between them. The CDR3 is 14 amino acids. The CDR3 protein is CASSLVGGTDTQYF. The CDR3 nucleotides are TGTGCCAGCAGTCTGGTGGGGGGCACAGATACGCAGTATTTT.

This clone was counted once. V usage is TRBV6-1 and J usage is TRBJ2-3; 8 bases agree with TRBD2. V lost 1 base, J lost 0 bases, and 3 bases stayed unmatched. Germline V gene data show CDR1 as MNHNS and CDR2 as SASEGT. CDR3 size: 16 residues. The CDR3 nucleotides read TGTGCCAGCAGTGAAGAGGGCGGGGGGAGCACAGATACGCAGTATTTT. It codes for CASSEEGGGSTDTQYF.